These T cell receptor beta chains were read from a single sample in a study of T cell responses to AZD1222 COVID-19 vaccine. TCRdb keeps only in-frame clones here, not all; method: immunoSEQ multiplex PCR. The sample holds over 110,000 clones; around nine tenths are singletons and the top ten take less than 9.5%. Material: peripheral blood, obtained 28 days after the second AZD1222 dose. The receptors derive from an adult who received the AZD1222 COVID-19 vaccine. Both conserved end residues are part of each CDR3. D genes are given only for firm matches. Expanded clones get a size class; other rows say once, few or many, or leave the size out.

>TRBV9|TRBJ2-3|NA|NA
CASSPPGNTNTDTQYF
TGTGCCAGCAGCCCCCCCGGCAATACCAACACAGATACGCAGTATTTT
>TRBV14|TRBJ1-1|NA|NA
CASSLARWATEAFF
TGTGCCAGCAGCTTGGCCAGGTGGGCCACTGAAGCTTTCTTT
>TRBV9|TRBJ2-6|NA|TRBD1
CASSVVFVVGQTSSGANVLTF
TGTGCCAGCAGCGTAGTTTTCGTGGTGGGACAGACCTCCTCTGGGGCCAACGTCCTGACTTTC
>TRBV18|TRBJ1-1|NA|TRBD1
CASSPGQGAGTEAFF
TGTGCCAGCTCTCCTGGACAGGGGGCTGGCACTGAAGCTTTCTTT
>TRBV10-3|TRBJ2-5|NA|NA
CAIGGTVQETQYF
TGTGCCATCGGAGGGACAGTACAAGAGACCCAGTACTTC
>TRBV3-1/TRBV3-2|TRBJ1-3|NA|NA
CASSQDTRSGNTIYF
TGTGCCAGCAGCCAAGACACTCGCTCTGGAAACACCATATATTTT
>TRBV7-9|TRBJ2-2|NA|TRBD2
CASSLGASGSTGELFF
TGTGCCAGCAGCTTAGGAGCTAGCGGGAGCACCGGGGAGCTGTTTTTT
>TRBV14|TRBJ1-6|NA|TRBD1
CASSPLGQGKSPLHF
TGTGCCAGCAGCCCTCTAGGACAGGGCAAATCACCCCTCCACTTT
>TRBV7-9|TRBJ2-7|NA|NA
CASSSGPLDW
TGTGCCAGCAGCTCCGGGCCTCTCGACTGG
>TRBV19|TRBJ1-6|NA|NA
CASSVKLGNSPLHF
TGTGCCAGTAGTGTAAAATTGGGAAATTCACCCCTCCACTTT
>TRBV18|TRBJ1-5|NA|NA
CASSPQEQGHSNQPQHF
TGTGCCAGCTCACCCCAGGAACAGGGCCATAGCAATCAGCCCCAGCATTTT
>TRBV3-1/TRBV3-2|TRBJ1-4|NA|TRBD1
CASSLLTGPTNEKLFF
TGTGCCAGCAGCCTCCTGACAGGGCCAACTAATGAAAAACTGTTTTTT
>TRBV13|TRBJ2-3|NA|TRBD2
CASSSLGLAVTDTQYF
TGTGCCAGCAGCTCCCTGGGACTAGCGGTAACAGATACGCAGTATTTT
>TRBV19|TRBJ1-2|NA|NA
CAASRRAGVNYGYTF
TGTGCCGCCTCACGGAGGGCGGGTGTCAACTATGGCTACACCTTC
>TRBV27|TRBJ1-2|NA|TRBD1
CASSYTGAVNFYGYTF
TGTGCCAGCAGTTATACAGGGGCAGTCAACTTCTATGGCTACACCTTC
>TRBV27|TRBJ1-2|once|TRBD1
CASSLFDLTGRYGYTF
TGTGCCAGCAGTTTATTCGACTTGACAGGGCGCTATGGCTACACCTTC
>TRBV19|TRBJ1-1|NA|NA
CASSSGPTEAFF
TGTGCCAGTAGTTCTGGACCTACTGAAGCTTTCTTT
>TRBV5-6|TRBJ2-3|once|TRBD1
CASSLMTGNADTQYF
TGTGCCAGCAGCTTGATGACAGGGAATGCGGATACGCAGTATTTT
>TRBV19|TRBJ1-1|NA|NA
CASSPDRRYTEAFF
TGTGCCAGTAGTCCCGACAGGAGATACACTGAAGCTTTCTTT
>TRBV3-1/TRBV3-2|TRBJ1-1|NA|TRBD1
CASSRQGGLSEAFF
TGTGCCAGCAGCCGACAGGGGGGATTGTCTGAAGCTTTCTTT
>TRBV20-1|TRBJ2-5|NA|NA
CSARTATQYF
TGCAGTGCTAGGACCGCGACCCAGTACTTC
>TRBV20-1|TRBJ2-3|NA|NA
CSVMEDTQYF
TGCAGTGTTATGGAAGATACGCAGTATTTT
>TRBV5-5|TRBJ2-1|NA|TRBD2
CASSGRLALENEQFF
TGTGCCAGCAGCGGGAGACTAGCGCTAGAAAATGAGCAGTTCTTC
>TRBV29-1|TRBJ2-3|NA|NA
CSVAGSDTQYF
TGCAGCGTTGCAGGGAGCGATACGCAGTATTTT
>TRBV6-6|TRBJ1-1|NA|NA
CASRRGASTEAFF
TGTGCCAGCAGGCGTGGAGCAAGCACTGAAGCTTTCTTT
>TRBV7-2|TRBJ1-5|NA|NA
CASSQENNQPQHF
TGTGCCAGCAGCCAGGAAAACAATCAGCCCCAGCATTTT
>TRBV6-6|TRBJ1-5|NA|NA
CASRLYNQPQHF
TGTGCCAGCAGATTGTACAATCAGCCCCAGCATTTT
>TRBV6-2/TRBV6-3|TRBJ1-1|once|NA
CASSYSPTDGVAFF
TGTGCCAGCAGTTACTCCCCTACAGACGGGGTAGCTTTCTTT
>TRBV7-2|TRBJ1-2|NA|TRBD1
CASSLAATGANYGYTF
TGTGCCAGCAGCCTCGCCGCGACAGGGGCTAACTATGGCTACACCTTC
>TRBV27|TRBJ2-7|NA|NA
CASSLRFSYEQYF
TGTGCCAGCAGTTTGCGTTTCTCCTACGAGCAGTACTTC
>TRBV4-2|TRBJ2-1|NA|TRBD2
CASSPDSGSPGNEQFF
TGTGCCAGCAGCCCCGATAGCGGGAGCCCCGGCAATGAGCAGTTCTTC
>TRBV7-9|TRBJ1-3|NA|NA
CASSLVRNTIYF
TGTGCCAGCAGCTTAGTGCGAAACACCATATATTTT
>TRBV29-1|TRBJ1-1|NA|NA
CSVEWWGDTEAFF
TGCAGCGTTGAATGGTGGGGTGACACTGAAGCTTTCTTT
>TRBV24-1|TRBJ2-3|NA|NA
CATSDVGARESGDTQYF
TGTGCCACCAGTGATGTCGGGGCCCGGGAGAGTGGGGATACGCAGTATTTT
>TRBV9|TRBJ1-1|NA|NA
CASSPPPRENTEAFF
TGTGCCAGCAGCCCGCCGCCGAGGGAGAACACTGAAGCTTTCTTT
>TRBV2|TRBJ1-1|NA|NA
CASRWGSGLNTEAFF
TGTGCCAGCAGGTGGGGGTCTGGCCTGAACACTGAAGCTTTCTTT
>TRBV6-5|TRBJ1-2|NA|NA
CASLDGRRYGYTF
TGTGCCAGCTTAGATGGGCGACGTTATGGCTACACCTTC
>TRBV19|TRBJ2-1|NA|TRBD1
CASSIQGAIGEQFF
TGTGCCAGTAGTATTCAGGGGGCGATCGGTGAGCAGTTCTTC
>TRBV5-1|TRBJ2-1|NA|TRBD2
CASSFPKGLAGVINEQFF
TGCGCCAGCAGCTTCCCCAAAGGACTAGCGGGAGTTATCAATGAGCAGTTCTTC
>TRBV9|TRBJ1-2|NA|NA
CASSPPPGKANYGYTF
TGTGCCAGCAGCCCCCCCCCTGGGAAAGCTAACTATGGCTACACCTTC
>TRBV18|TRBJ2-2|NA|TRBD1
CASSPPTGTGQTGELFF
TGTGCCAGCTCACCCCCAACGGGGACAGGGCAAACCGGGGAGCTGTTTTTT
>TRBV11-3|TRBJ2-7|NA|NA
CASSSGGYEQYF
TGTGCCAGCAGCTCCGGGGGCTACGAGCAGTACTTC
>TRBV18|TRBJ1-2|once|NA
CASSPPPGERSYTF
TGTGCCAGCTCACCACCGCCAGGGGAGCGGAGCTACACCTTC
>TRBV11-2|TRBJ2-3|NA|TRBD1
CASSSGESTGPTDTQYF
TGTGCCAGCAGCTCAGGAGAATCGACAGGGCCCACAGATACGCAGTATTTT